The subject of this entry is one T cell receptor beta chain. The data were taken from a study of control samples from healthy donors and cancer patients. Germline lookup yields CDR1 SQVTM and CDR2 ANQGSEA. This CDR3 has 13 amino acids. J lost 5 bases, V lost 6 bases, and 7 bases had no gene match. Here immunoSEQ multiplex PCR was the method, and the copy in TCRdb shows in-frame clones only, minus some. The table records 130,000 or so clones, about 89% of them present only once. The chain uses TRBV29-1 and TRBJ1-1; 9 bases line up with TRBD1. The sample consisted of blood. The origin of this receptor is a man aged 18 to 29 in good health. DNA for the CDR3: TGCAGCGTCACTGGACAGGGGAGTACTGAAGCTTTCTTT. Its translation: CSVTGQGSTEAFF.